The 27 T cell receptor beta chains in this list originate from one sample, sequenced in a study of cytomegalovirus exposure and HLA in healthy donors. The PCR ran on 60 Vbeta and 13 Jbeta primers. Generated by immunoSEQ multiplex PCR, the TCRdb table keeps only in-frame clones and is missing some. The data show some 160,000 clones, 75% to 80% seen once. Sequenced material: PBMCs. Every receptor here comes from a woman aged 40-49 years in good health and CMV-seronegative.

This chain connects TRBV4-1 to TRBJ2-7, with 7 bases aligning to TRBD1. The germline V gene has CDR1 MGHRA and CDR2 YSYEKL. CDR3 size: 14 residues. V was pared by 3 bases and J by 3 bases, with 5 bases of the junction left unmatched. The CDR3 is CASSHLGQSYEQYF. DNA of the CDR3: TGCGCCAGCAGCCACCTGGGACAGAGCTACGAGCAGTACTTC.

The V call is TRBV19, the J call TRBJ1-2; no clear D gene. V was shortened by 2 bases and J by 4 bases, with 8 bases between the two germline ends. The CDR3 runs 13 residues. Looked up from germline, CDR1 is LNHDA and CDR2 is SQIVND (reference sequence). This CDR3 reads CASSISRVYGYTF. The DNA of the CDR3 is TGTGCCAGTAGTATATCGAGGGTCTATGGCTACACCTTC.

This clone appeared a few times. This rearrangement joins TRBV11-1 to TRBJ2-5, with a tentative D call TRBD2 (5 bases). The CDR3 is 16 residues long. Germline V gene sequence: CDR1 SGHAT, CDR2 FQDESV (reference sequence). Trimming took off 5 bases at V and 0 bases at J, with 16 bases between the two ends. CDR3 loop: CASSKRRAVYQETQYF. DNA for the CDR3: TGTGCCAGCAGCAAAAGGCGAGCGGTGTACCAAGAGACCCAGTACTTC.

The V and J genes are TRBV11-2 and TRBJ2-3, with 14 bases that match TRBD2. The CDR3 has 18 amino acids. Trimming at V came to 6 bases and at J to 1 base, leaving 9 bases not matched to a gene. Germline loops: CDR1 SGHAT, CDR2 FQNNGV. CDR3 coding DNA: TGTGCCAGCAGTCTTGGACTAGCGGGGGGTTACGGCACAGATACGCAGTATTTT. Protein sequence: CASSLGLAGGYGTDTQYF.

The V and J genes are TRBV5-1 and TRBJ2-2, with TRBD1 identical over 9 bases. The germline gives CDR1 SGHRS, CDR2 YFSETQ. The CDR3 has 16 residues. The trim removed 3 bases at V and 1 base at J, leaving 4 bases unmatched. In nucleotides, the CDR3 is TGCGCCAGCAGCTCCTGGACAGGGGTGAACACCGGGGAGCTGTTTTTT. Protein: CASSSWTGVNTGELFF. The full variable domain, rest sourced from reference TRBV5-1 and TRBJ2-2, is KAGVTQTPRYLIKTRGQQVTLSCSPISGHRSVSWYQQTPGQGLQFLFEYFSETQRNKGNFPGRFSGRQFSNSRSEMNVSTLELGDSALYLCASSSWTGVNTGELFFGEGSRLTVL.

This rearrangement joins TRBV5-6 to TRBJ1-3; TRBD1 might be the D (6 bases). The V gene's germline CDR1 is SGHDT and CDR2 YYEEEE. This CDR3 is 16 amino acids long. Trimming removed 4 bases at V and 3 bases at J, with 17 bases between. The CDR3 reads CASSSPGQSFGNTIYF. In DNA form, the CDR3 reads TGTGCCAGCAGCAGTCCGGGACAAAGTTTTGGAAACACCATATATTTT.

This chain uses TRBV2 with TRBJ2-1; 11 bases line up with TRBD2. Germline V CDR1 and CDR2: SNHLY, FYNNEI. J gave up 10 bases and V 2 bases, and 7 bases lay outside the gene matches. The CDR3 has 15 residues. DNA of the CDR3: TGTGCCAGCAGTGAACGTAGCGGGGGGGCGTACGAGCAGTTCTTC. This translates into CASSERSGGAYEQFF.

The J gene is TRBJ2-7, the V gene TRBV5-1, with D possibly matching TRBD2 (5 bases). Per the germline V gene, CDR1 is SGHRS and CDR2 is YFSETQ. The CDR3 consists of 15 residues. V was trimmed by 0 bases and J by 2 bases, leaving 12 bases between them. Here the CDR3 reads CASSLAFYGTYEQYF. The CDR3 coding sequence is TGCGCCAGCAGCTTGGCCTTTTACGGGACCTACGAGCAGTACTTC. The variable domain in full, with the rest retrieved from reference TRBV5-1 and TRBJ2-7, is KAGVTQTPRYLIKTRGQQVTLSCSPISGHRSVSWYQQTPGQGLQFLFEYFSETQRNKGNFPGRFSGRQFSNSRSEMNVSTLELGDSALYLCASSLAFYGTYEQYFGPGTRLTVT.

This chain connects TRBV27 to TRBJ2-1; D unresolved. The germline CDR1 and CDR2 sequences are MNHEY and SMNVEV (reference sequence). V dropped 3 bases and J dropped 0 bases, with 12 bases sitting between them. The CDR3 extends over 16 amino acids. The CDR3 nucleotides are TGTGCCAGCAGTTTGTGGCCACTAAGCTCCTACAATGAGCAGTTCTTC. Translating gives CASSLWPLSSYNEQFF.

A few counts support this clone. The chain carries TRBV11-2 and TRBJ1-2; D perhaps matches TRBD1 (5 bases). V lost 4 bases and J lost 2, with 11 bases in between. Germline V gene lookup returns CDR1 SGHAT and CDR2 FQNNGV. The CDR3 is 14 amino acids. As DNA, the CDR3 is TGTGCCAGCAGCTCCGCTCGGGGGAACTATGGCTACACCTTC. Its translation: CASSSARGNYGYTF.

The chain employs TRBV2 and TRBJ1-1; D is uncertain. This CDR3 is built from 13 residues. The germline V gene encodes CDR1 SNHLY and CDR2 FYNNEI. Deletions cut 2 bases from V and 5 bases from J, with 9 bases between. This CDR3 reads CASSESWRTEAFF. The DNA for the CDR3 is TGTGCCAGCAGTGAAAGCTGGAGGACTGAAGCTTTCTTT.

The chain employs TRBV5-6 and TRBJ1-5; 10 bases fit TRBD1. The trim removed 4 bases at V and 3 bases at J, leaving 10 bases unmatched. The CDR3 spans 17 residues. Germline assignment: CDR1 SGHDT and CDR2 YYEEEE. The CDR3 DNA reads TGTGCCAGCAGCCTAAGGACAGGGGGTTTAGACAATCAGCCCCAGCATTTT. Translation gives CASSLRTGGLDNQPQHF.

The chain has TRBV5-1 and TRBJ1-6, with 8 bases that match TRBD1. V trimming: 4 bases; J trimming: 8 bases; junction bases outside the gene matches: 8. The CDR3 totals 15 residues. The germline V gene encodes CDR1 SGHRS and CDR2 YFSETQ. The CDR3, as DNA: TGCGCCAGCAGCCCCAATGACAGGGGTTATTCACCCCTCCACTTT. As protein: CASSPNDRGYSPLHF.

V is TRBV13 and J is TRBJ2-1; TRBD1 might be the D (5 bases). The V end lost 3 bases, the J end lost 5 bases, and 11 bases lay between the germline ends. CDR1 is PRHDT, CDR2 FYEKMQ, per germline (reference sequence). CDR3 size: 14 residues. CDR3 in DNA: TGTGCCAGCAGCTTTCGGCAGGGCGACAATGAGCAGTTCTTC. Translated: CASSFRQGDNEQFF. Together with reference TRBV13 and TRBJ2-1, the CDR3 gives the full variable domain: AAGVIQSPRHLIKEKRETATLKCYPIPRHDTVYWYQQGPGQDPQFLISFYEKMQSDKGSIPDRFSAQQFSDYHSELNMSSLELGDSALYFCASSFRQGDNEQFFGPGTRLTVL.

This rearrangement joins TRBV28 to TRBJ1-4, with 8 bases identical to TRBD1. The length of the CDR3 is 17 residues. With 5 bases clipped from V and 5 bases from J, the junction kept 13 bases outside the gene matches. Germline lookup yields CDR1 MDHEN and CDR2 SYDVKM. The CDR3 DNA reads TGTGCCAGCAGTACACGGACAGGGTGGGTTTCCAATGAAAAACTGTTTTTT. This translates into CASSTRTGWVSNEKLFF.

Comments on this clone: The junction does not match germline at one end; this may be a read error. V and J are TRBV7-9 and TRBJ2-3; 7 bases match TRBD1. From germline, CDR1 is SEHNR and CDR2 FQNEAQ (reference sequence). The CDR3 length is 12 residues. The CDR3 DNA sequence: TGTTCCAGCAGCCCCCAGGGGGTGGCGCAGTATTTT. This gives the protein CSSSPQGVAQYF.

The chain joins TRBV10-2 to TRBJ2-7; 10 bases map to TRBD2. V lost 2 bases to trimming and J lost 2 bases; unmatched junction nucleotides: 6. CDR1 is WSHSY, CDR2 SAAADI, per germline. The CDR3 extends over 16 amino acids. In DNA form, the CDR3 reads TGCGCCAGCAGTGAGGTTCGAGCGGGGGGGACCTACGAGCAGTACTTC. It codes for CASSEVRAGGTYEQYF.

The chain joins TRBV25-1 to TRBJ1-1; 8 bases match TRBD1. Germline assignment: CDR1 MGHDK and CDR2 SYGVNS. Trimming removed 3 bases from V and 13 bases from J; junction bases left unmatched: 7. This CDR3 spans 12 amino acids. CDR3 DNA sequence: TGTGCCAGCAGTGACTGGACAGGGAATGTTTTCTTT. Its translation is CASSDWTGNVFF. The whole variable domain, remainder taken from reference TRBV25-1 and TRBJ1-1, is EADIYQTPRYLVIGTGKKITLECSQTMGHDKMYWYQQDPGMELHLIHYSYGVNSTEKGDLSSESTVSRIRTEHFPLTLESARPSHTSQYLCASSDWTGNVFFGQGTRLTVV.

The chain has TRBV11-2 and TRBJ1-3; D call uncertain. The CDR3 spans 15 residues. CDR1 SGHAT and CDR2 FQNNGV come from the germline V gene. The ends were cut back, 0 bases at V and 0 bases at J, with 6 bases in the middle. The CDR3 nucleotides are TGTGCCAGCAGCTTAGATCCAGTCTCTGGAAACACCATATATTTT. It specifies CASSLDPVSGNTIYF.

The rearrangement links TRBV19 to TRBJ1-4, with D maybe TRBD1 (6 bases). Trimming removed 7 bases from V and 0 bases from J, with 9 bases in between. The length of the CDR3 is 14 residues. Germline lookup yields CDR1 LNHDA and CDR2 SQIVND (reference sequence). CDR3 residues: CASTGQTTNEKLFF. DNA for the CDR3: TGTGCCAGTACCGGACAGACAACTAATGAAAAACTGTTTTTT.

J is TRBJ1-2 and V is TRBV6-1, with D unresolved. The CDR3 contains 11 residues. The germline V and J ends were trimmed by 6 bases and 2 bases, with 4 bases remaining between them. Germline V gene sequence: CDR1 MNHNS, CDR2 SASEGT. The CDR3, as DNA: TGTGCCAGCAGCGGGAACTATGGCTACACCTTC. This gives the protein CASSGNYGYTF.

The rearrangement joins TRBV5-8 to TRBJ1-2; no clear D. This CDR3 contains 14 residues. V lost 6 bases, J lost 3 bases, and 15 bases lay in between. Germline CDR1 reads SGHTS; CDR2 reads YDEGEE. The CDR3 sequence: CASTPLQEDYGYTF. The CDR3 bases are TGTGCCAGCACCCCTCTCCAGGAAGACTATGGCTACACCTTC.

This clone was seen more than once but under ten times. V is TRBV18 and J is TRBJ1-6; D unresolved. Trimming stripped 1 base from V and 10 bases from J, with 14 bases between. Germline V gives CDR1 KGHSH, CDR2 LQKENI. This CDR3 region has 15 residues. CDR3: CASSPLRESDSPLHF. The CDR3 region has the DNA TGTGCCAGCTCACCACTAAGGGAGAGCGACTCACCCCTCCACTTT.

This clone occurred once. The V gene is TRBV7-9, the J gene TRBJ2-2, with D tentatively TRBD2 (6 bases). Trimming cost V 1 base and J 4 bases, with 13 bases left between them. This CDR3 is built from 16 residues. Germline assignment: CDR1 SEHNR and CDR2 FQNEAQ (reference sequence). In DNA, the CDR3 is TGTGCCAGCAGCTTAGAAGGTTGGGGGGTCACCGGGGAGCTGTTTTTT. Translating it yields CASSLEGWGVTGELFF.

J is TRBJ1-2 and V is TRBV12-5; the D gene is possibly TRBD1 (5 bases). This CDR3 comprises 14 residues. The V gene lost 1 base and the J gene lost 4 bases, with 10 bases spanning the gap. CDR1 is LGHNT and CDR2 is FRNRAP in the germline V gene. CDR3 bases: TGTGCTAGTGGTTTGGATCCGGGACTCTATGGCTACACCTTC. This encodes CASGLDPGLYGYTF.

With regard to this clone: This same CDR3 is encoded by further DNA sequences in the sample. The DNA for the CDR3 is TGTGCCAGCTCACCAGGAGGGAGGGAGACCCAGTACTTC. Translating it yields CASSPGGRETQYF. This rearrangement joins TRBV18 to TRBJ2-5; weak D call: TRBD2 (6 bases). This CDR3 is built from 13 residues. The ends were cut back, 2 bases at V and 5 bases at J, with 9 bases in the middle. Germline V gene data show CDR1 as KGHSH and CDR2 as LQKENI.

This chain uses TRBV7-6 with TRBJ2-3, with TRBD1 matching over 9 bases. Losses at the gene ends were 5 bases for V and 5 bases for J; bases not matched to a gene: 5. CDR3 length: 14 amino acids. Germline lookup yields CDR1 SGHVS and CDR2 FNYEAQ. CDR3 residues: CASSRGTGKDTQYF. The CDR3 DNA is TGTGCCAGCAGCAGAGGGACAGGGAAAGATACGCAGTATTTT.